The subject of this entry is one TCR beta chain. As yet, its antigen is unknown. The data were taken from a study of cytomegalovirus exposure and HLA in healthy donors. The study's findings and limits: Sequences of the TCR beta chain were said to predict the HLA-A and HLA-B alleles of most subjects accurately. Within an earlier analysis, most TCR beta V segments proved productive either about 90% or about 30% of the time. One variant, a missense change in DCLRE1C, was linked in a later analysis to TCR beta V- and J-gene trimming.

These donors, healthy bone marrow donors, were studied. The PCR employed 60 Vbeta primers together with 13 Jbeta primers. The method was immunoSEQ multiplex PCR; TCRdb's version includes in-frame clones alone and lacks a portion of them. The sample lists roughly 99,000 clones; about 81% were seen once. Sequencing input: PBMCs. The sequence came from a man aged 30 to 39 in good health and CMV-seropositive.

The CDR3 coding sequence is TGTGCCATCAGTGATCAAACAGGGGGCCAGAGCTACACCTTC. This translates into CAISDQTGGQSYTF. The chain combines TRBV10-3 with TRBJ1-2; 9 nucleotides line up with TRBD1. With V trimmed by 3 bases and J by 9 bases, 8 bases remained unmatched. The CDR3 totals 14 residues. Germline V gene sequence: CDR1 ENHRY, CDR2 SYGVKD.